These 18 T cell receptor beta chains came from one sample sequenced in a study of T cell repertoires in cytomegalovirus infection. TCRdb reanalysed the reads using MiXCR and keeps one entry per CDR3 protein. The table shows some 120,000 distinct CDR3 sequences, with about 9.5% occurring only once. Antigens for these TCRs are unknown. The specimen sequenced was PBMCs, sequenced either directly or after in vitro stimulation (not recorded which). The receptors derive from a human donor in good health (CMV status not recorded). Some clones in this sample may be carry-over from other donors' samples.

The genes are TRBV11-3 and TRBJ1-2; 12 bases fit TRBD1. This CDR3 is built from 19 residues. J was trimmed by 7 bases and V by 0 bases; bases with no gene match: 15. From germline, CDR1 is SGHNT and CDR2 YENEEA. The CDR3 region is CASSLDPGQGAFAPRGYTF. CDR3 in DNA: TGTGCCAGCAGCTTAGATCCGGGACAGGGGGCTTTCGCCCCTCGTGGCTACACCTTC.

The V and J genes are TRBV6-6 and TRBJ1-5; 12 nucleotides agree with TRBD1. Trimming at V came to 7 bases and at J to 6 bases, leaving 4 bases not matched to a gene. The CDR3 length is 14 residues. CDR1 and CDR2 (germline): MNHNY, SVGAGI (reference sequence). CDR3 sequence reads: CASTGTGGSQPQHF. The CDR3 DNA reads as TGTGCCAGCACTGGGACAGGGGGCTCTCAGCCCCAGCATTTT.

Ten or more counts support this clonotype. The rearrangement uses TRBV6-1 and TRBJ2-3; 7 nucleotides agree with TRBD1. This CDR3 is built from 15 residues. Germline V lookup: CDR1 MNHNS, CDR2 SASEGT. The V gene end was trimmed by 6 bases and the J gene end by 0 bases; junction bases not matched to a gene: 6. CDR3 nucleotide sequence: TGTGCCAGCAGGGGACAGAGACCTAGCACAGATACGCAGTATTTT. This translates into CASRGQRPSTDTQYF.

This clonotype came up a few times. V gene TRBV2 combines with J gene TRBJ2-3, with 8 bases that match TRBD2. This CDR3 contains 13 residues. Germline CDR1 reads SNHLY; CDR2 reads FYNNEI. With 8 bases clipped from V and 5 bases from J, the junction kept 6 bases outside the gene matches. The CDR3 sequence is CASGIAGIDTQYF. CDR3 sequence (DNA): TGTGCCAGCGGTATAGCGGGGATAGATACGCAGTATTTT. Based on the CDR3 plus reference TRBV2 and TRBJ2-3, the full variable domain is EPEVTQTPSHQVTQMGQEVILRCVPISNHLYFYWYRQILGQKVEFLVSFYNNEISEKSEIFDDQFSVERPDGSNFTLKIRSTKLEDSAMYFCASGIAGIDTQYFGPGTRLTVL.

Only a few counts were recorded for this clonotype. The chain is built from TRBV27 and TRBJ2-1; either TRBD1 or TRBD2 may fit D (6 bases each). This CDR3 is 14 amino acids long. CDR1 is MNHEY, CDR2 SMNVEV, per germline (reference sequence). The germline V and J ends were trimmed by 5 bases and 5 bases, with 13 bases remaining between them. CDR3 protein: CASSLLGGHNEQFF. The CDR3 DNA is TGTGCCAGCAGTCTCCTCGGGGGCCACAATGAGCAGTTCTTC.

Many counts were recorded for this clonotype. The chain recombines TRBV7-8 with TRBJ2-1; 12 positions match TRBD2. J was trimmed by 1 base and V by 5 bases; bases with no gene match: 3. Germline CDR1 reads SGHVS; CDR2 reads FQNEAQ. The CDR3 is 16 amino acids. The CDR3 region is CASSLLAGGSYNEQFF. The CDR3 DNA reads as TGTGCCAGCAGCCTACTAGCGGGAGGATCCTACAATGAGCAGTTCTTC.

This clonotype was seen repeatedly, ten times or more. V and J are TRBV7-2 and TRBJ2-1; D could derive from TRBD1 or TRBD2 (6 bases each). Deletions cut 1 base from V and 15 bases from J, with 19 bases between. CDR1 is SGHTA and CDR2 is FQGNSA in the germline V gene. This CDR3 region has 14 residues. The CDR3 nucleotides are TGTGCCAGCAGCTTAGTTGGTAGCGGAGGGGGGTTGTTCTTC. This translates into CASSLVGSGGGLFF.

This clonotype was observed many times. This chain links TRBV7-9 with TRBJ1-2; TRBD1 aligns across 9 bases. CDR1 and CDR2 (germline): SEHNR, FQNEAQ (reference sequence). The CDR3 runs 16 residues. V shed 5 bases, J shed 2 bases, and the junction held 9 bases outside the gene matches. The CDR3 sequence: CASSARDRETNYGYTF. The CDR3 nucleotides read TGTGCCAGCAGCGCCCGGGACAGGGAAACGAACTATGGCTACACCTTC.

This clonotype was seen a handful of times. The V gene is TRBV23-1, the J gene TRBJ2-1; D is possibly TRBD1 (5 bases). TRBV23-1 is an ORF for which the function is uncertain. The CDR3 has 16 residues. Deletions cut 0 bases from V and 2 bases from J, with 11 bases between. The CDR3 loop reads CASSQSFQTAYNEQFF. The CDR3 bases are TGCGCCAGCAGTCAATCGTTTCAGACAGCCTACAATGAGCAGTTCTTC.

The table lists this clonotype with many counts. The rearrangement links TRBV6-2 or TRBV6-3 to TRBJ1-1, with D maybe TRBD1 (6 bases). V was trimmed by 3 bases and J by 1 base, leaving 12 bases between them. Germline assignment: CDR1 MNHEY and CDR2 SVGEGT. The CDR3 loop spans 15 amino acids. The CDR3 reads CASSYTGPQNTEAFF. Here the CDR3 DNA reads TGTGCCAGCAGTTATACAGGGCCCCAGAACACTGAAGCTTTCTTT.

This sequence joins TRBV11-2 and TRBJ2-7; 11 nucleotides align to TRBD2. The CDR3 length is 16 residues. Trimming removed 5 bases from V and 3 bases from J; junction bases left unmatched: 9. Germline V gene data show CDR1 as SGHAT and CDR2 as FQNNGV. The CDR3 DNA is TGTGCCAGCAGCAGAATAGCGGGAGGGCCGGGCTACGAGCAGTACTTC. Amino acids: CASSRIAGGPGYEQYF.

The table lists this clonotype with many counts. The V gene is TRBV7-2, the J gene TRBJ2-1, with unresolved D. V lost 1 base and J lost 6, with 7 bases in between. CDR1 and CDR2 from the germline V gene are SGHTA and FQGNSA. This CDR3 is 13 amino acids long. Here the CDR3 reads CASSLGWSNEQFF. The CDR3, as DNA: TGTGCCAGCAGCTTAGGCTGGAGCAATGAGCAGTTCTTC.

There are many counts of this clonotype. The chain carries TRBV7-2 and TRBJ2-7; 7 bases fit TRBD2. V lost 0 bases to trimming and J lost 4 bases; unmatched junction nucleotides: 3. This CDR3 is 14 amino acids long. Per the germline V gene, CDR1 is SGHTA and CDR2 is FQGNSA. The CDR3 region is CASSLAGGDYEQYF. The CDR3 DNA follows: TGTGCCAGCAGCTTAGCGGGAGGGGATTACGAGCAGTACTTC.

This clonotype was detected only a few times. The chain carries TRBV20-1 and TRBJ2-5; D remains ambiguous. Per the germline V gene, CDR1 is DFQATT and CDR2 is SNEGSKA (reference sequence). This CDR3 has 14 residues. V was cut by 0 bases and J by 2 bases, with 10 bases left in between. The DNA for the CDR3 is TGCAGTGCTAGAGACTACAGCGAACAAGAGACCCAGTACTTC. Its protein product is CSARDYSEQETQYF.

J is TRBJ2-5 and V is TRBV6-2 or TRBV6-3; a possible D gene is TRBD1 (5 bases). CDR3 length: 12 residues. V lost 5 bases and J lost 9, with 13 bases in between. Germline loops: CDR1 MNHEY, CDR2 SVGEGT. The CDR3 bases are TGTGCCAGCAGTCAAGAACCAGGGTCCCAGTACTTC. This codes for CASSQEPGSQYF.

This clonotype was recorded at least ten times. CDR3 in amino acids: CATSSTSGSSYEQYV. The CDR3 DNA is TGTGCCACCTCTTCCACTAGCGGGAGCTCCTACGAGCAGTACGTC. The J gene is TRBJ2-7, the V gene TRBV24-1, with 11 bases that match TRBD2. The V gene end was trimmed by 9 bases and the J gene end by 0 bases; junction bases not matched to a gene: 6. The CDR3 has 15 amino acids. CDR1 is KGHDR and CDR2 is SFDVKD in the germline V gene.

As to this clonotype: A much bigger clone sits one base away, suggesting this may be a read error. The chain employs TRBV7-2 and TRBJ2-3; D may be TRBD1 or TRBD2 (5 bases each). The CDR3 has 15 residues. Per germline, CDR1 SGHTA and CDR2 FQGNSA. The CDR3 sequence: CVSSLLGDSTDTQYF. CDR3 nucleotide sequence: TGTGTCAGCAGCTTATTGGGGGATAGCACAGATACGCAGTATTTT.

Regarding this clonotype: A much larger clone lies a single base off, so this may be a read error. The chain has TRBV7-2 and TRBJ1-1; 10 bases are shared with TRBD1. With V trimmed by 5 bases and J by 1 base, 10 bases remained unmatched. The CDR3 consists of 17 residues. Germline CDR1 and CDR2: SGHTA and FQGNSA. In nucleotides, the CDR3 is TGTGCCAGCAGCGTGATTATCGGGACAGGGGCGAACACTGAAGCTTTCTTT. This sequence encodes CASSVIIGTGANTEAFF.